Below are 7 T cell receptor beta chains sequenced from a single sample in a study of CD8+CD57+ T cells in acquired aplastic anemia. It was genomic DNA that served as the template for profiling TCR beta VDJ and CDR3. MiXCR was run by TCRdb on the reads, yielding one entry per CDR3 protein. The table lists some 200,000 distinct CDR3 sequences, just under 50% of them singletons. All patients picked for sequencing had shown, by flow cytometry, an expansion of CD8+CD57+ cells. Sequenced material: sorted CD4+, CD8+, or CD8+CD57+ T cells (not recorded which) from PBMCs. These receptors came from a human donor with aplastic anemia.

This chain joins TRBV7-3 and TRBJ1-2; D is possibly TRBD1 (6 bases). The CDR3 totals 13 residues. V was pared by 5 bases and J by 2 bases, with 9 bases between. The germline CDR1 and CDR2 sequences are SGHTA and FQGTGA. The CDR3 nucleotides read TGTGCCAGCAGCCAGGACAGAAACTATGGCTACACCTTC. Translation: CASSQDRNYGYTF.

Ten or more counts support this clonotype. In DNA form, the CDR3 reads TGTGCCACCAGCAGAGCTGATCTCTCTGGAAACACCATATATTTT. As protein: CATSRADLSGNTIYF. The rearrangement uses TRBV15 and TRBJ1-3; D ambiguous. Germline V gene sequence: CDR1 LNHNV, CDR2 YYDKDF (reference sequence). The V gene lost 1 base and the J gene lost 0 bases, with 7 bases spanning the gap. The CDR3 sequence is 15 residues long.

This clonotype was seen ten or more times. The rearrangement joins TRBV27 to TRBJ2-7; D is possibly TRBD1 (6 bases). Trimming pared 0 bases from V and 2 bases from J, leaving 11 bases between. This CDR3 spans 15 amino acids. Germline loops: CDR1 MNHEY, CDR2 SMNVEV (reference sequence). Here the CDR3 DNA reads TGTGCCAGCAGTTTATCGATGGCAGGGGCCTACGAGCAGTACTTC. This encodes CASSLSMAGAYEQYF.

The rearrangement joins TRBV10-3 to TRBJ2-2, with 9 nucleotides matching TRBD1. Germline trimming cut 6 bases from V and 1 base from J; bases unmatched to any gene: 6. From germline, CDR1 is ENHRY and CDR2 SYGVKD. This CDR3 has 16 amino acids. DNA for the CDR3: TGTGCCATCAGCCCACGGGGACAGGGGAACACCGGGGAGCTGTTTTTT. Translating gives CAISPRGQGNTGELFF.

This clonotype was counted ten times or more. V is TRBV12-3 or TRBV12-4 and J is TRBJ2-1; D perhaps matches TRBD2 (6 bases). The CDR3 consists of 14 residues. Trimming stripped 5 bases from V and 9 bases from J, with 17 bases between. CDR3 sequence: CASSGQGVRGEQFF. The CDR3 DNA follows: TGTGCCAGCAGTGGGCAGGGAGTGCGGGGTGAGCAGTTCTTC.

The rearrangement joins TRBV19 to TRBJ1-1, with TRBD1 identical over 7 bases. CDR1 and CDR2 from the germline V gene are LNHDA and SQIVND (reference sequence). The CDR3 extends over 14 amino acids. Trimming took 7 bases from V and 4 from J; bases not matched to a gene: 9. CDR3 coding DNA: TGTGCCAGTACTTTAGGGGGCTACGGCACTGAAGCTTTCTTT. This encodes CASTLGGYGTEAFF.

Many counts were recorded for this clonotype. Here the CDR3 reads CASSVTGEETQYF. The CDR3 DNA sequence: TGTGCCAGCAGTGTGACAGGGGAAGAGACCCAGTACTTC. The V and J genes are TRBV6-1 and TRBJ2-5; 8 nucleotides match TRBD1. The CDR3 spans 13 residues. V dropped 4 bases and J dropped 3; count of bases not matched to a gene: 1. Germline CDR1 reads MNHNS; CDR2 reads SASEGT.